This T cell receptor beta chain appears in the sequencing data of a study of siplizumab effects on memory and regulatory T cells. For three donor pairs, CD4+ naive/memory and CD8+ naive/effector-memory/TEMRA unstimulated subsets were also sequenced. This clone was recorded once. Its target is not known. Study-wide findings and caveats: Naive T cells seemed more diverse than memory cells and seemed major alloresponse contributors. Researchers could map only a minor fraction of alloreactive clones to unstimulated subsets.

The CDR3 totals 20 residues. V was clipped by 0 bases and J by 0 bases; unmatched bases: 10. Germline V gene data show CDR1 as SGHVS and CDR2 as FQNEAQ. Sequencing used immunoSEQ multiplex PCR; TCRdb keeps in-frame clones, though not all of them. The top ten hold 3.5% to 4.5% of the sample, which has over 55,000 clones, over 65% seen once. Input material: memory CD4+ T cells sorted from blood. The chain carries TRBV7-8 and TRBJ1-3; 11 bases align to TRBD1. This clonotype was sampled from a human donor in good health. The CDR3, as DNA: TGTGCCAGCAGCTTAGCGCGATTTGGGACAGGGGGGTTCTCTGGAAACACCATATATTTT. Its translation is CASSLARFGTGGFSGNTIYF.